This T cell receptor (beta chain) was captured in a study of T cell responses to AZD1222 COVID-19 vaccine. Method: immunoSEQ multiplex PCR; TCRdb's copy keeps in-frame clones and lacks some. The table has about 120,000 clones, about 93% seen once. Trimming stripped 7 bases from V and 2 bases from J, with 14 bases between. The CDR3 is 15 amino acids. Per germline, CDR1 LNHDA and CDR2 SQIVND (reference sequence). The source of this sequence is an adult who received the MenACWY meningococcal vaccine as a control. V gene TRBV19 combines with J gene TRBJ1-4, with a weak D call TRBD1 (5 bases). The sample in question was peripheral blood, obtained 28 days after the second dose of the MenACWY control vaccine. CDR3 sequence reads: CASISVGDTNEKLFF. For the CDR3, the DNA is TGTGCCAGTATCTCAGTTGGGGACACTAATGAAAAACTGTTTTTT.